The rows below give T cell receptor beta chains drawn from one sample of a study of T cell responses to AZD1222 COVID-19 vaccine. TCRdb keeps only in-frame clones here, not all; method: immunoSEQ multiplex PCR. The sample shows 130,000 or so clones, about 86% of them seen only once. The material sequenced was peripheral blood, taken on day 0 of AZD1222 vaccination. The receptor set was obtained from an adult in good health. The CDR3 runs from the conserved cysteine through the conserved F or W. Each record gives: D gene, V gene, J gene, clone size, CDR3 protein, CDR3 DNA. A D gene is named only where the DNA matches it firmly. Size is omitted from some rows. Given values are once, few, many or a class for expanded clones.

D: -
V: TRBV19
J: TRBJ2-3
size: -
CDR3: CASSIGRTSTDTQYF
DNA: TGTGCCAGTAGTATTGGACGGACTAGCACAGATACGCAGTATTTT

D: -
V: TRBV18
J: TRBJ2-7
size: -
CDR3: CASSARQSGRYEQYF
DNA: TGTGCCAGCTCCGCTCGTCAGTCAGGCCGCTACGAGCAGTACTTC

D: -
V: TRBV5-1
J: TRBJ2-7
size: -
CDR3: CASCEQVSYEQYF
DNA: TGCGCCAGCTGCGAACAGGTTTCCTACGAGCAGTACTTC

D: TRBD1
V: TRBV29-1
J: TRBJ1-6
size: -
CDR3: CSVDETGNGSPLHF
DNA: TGCAGCGTTGACGAGACAGGGAACGGATCACCCCTCCACTTT

D: -
V: TRBV9
J: TRBJ2-2
size: -
CDR3: CASSVQGDTGELFF
DNA: TGTGCCAGCAGCGTCCAGGGAGACACCGGGGAGCTGTTTTTT

D: -
V: TRBV19
J: TRBJ1-2
size: -
CDR3: CASQTNYGYTF
DNA: TGTGCCAGTCAAACTAACTATGGCTACACCTTC

D: -
V: TRBV21-1
J: TRBJ1-1
size: -
CDR3: CASSKRILPHTEAFF
DNA: TGTGCCAGCAGCAAAAGGATCCTGCCCCACACTGAAGCTTTCTTT

D: -
V: TRBV28
J: TRBJ2-1
size: once
CDR3: CASRATYWESSYNEQFF
DNA: TGTGCCAGCAGAGCGACCTACTGGGAAAGCTCCTACAATGAGCAGTTCTTC

D: -
V: TRBV9
J: TRBJ1-2
size: -
CDR3: CASSAGTGRTYGYTF
DNA: TGTGCCAGCAGCGCCGGAACCGGACGGACTTATGGCTACACCTTC

D: -
V: TRBV5-8
J: TRBJ1-2
size: -
CDR3: CASSWGGGSYGYTF
DNA: TGTGCCAGCAGCTGGGGAGGGGGAAGCTATGGCTACACCTTC

D: -
V: TRBV19
J: TRBJ1-5
size: -
CDR3: CASSLGAGQPQHF
DNA: TGTGCCAGTAGTTTGGGGGCTGGTCAGCCCCAGCATTTT

D: TRBD1
V: TRBV18
J: TRBJ2-1
size: -
CDR3: CASSPKGQGANEQFF
DNA: TGTGCCAGCTCACCGAAGGGACAGGGGGCAAATGAGCAGTTCTTC

D: -
V: TRBV5-4
J: TRBJ1-5
size: -
CDR3: CASSFGGRNQPQHF
DNA: TGTGCCAGCAGCTTCGGGGGGCGCAATCAGCCCCAGCATTTT

D: -
V: TRBV2
J: TRBJ1-6
size: -
CDR3: CASRLYNSPLHF
DNA: TGTGCCAGCAGGCTCTATAATTCACCCCTCCACTTT

D: -
V: TRBV11-2
J: TRBJ2-7
size: -
CDR3: CASSSDRGDTYEQYF
DNA: TGTGCCAGCAGCTCAGATCGAGGGGACACCTACGAGCAGTACTTC

D: TRBD1
V: TRBV19
J: TRBJ1-3
size: -
CDR3: CASSIAQGGNTIYF
DNA: TGTGCCAGTAGTATAGCACAGGGGGGAAACACCATATATTTT

D: -
V: TRBV27
J: TRBJ1-5
size: -
CDR3: CASSIPPGVGDSNQPQHF
DNA: TGTGCCAGCAGTATCCCACCGGGGGTTGGGGATAGCAATCAGCCCCAGCATTTT

D: TRBD1
V: TRBV28
J: TRBJ1-1
size: -
CDR3: CASSFDRGSPEAFF
DNA: TGTGCCAGCAGTTTCGACAGGGGTAGCCCTGAAGCTTTCTTT

D: TRBD1
V: TRBV7-9
J: TRBJ1-5
size: few
CDR3: CASSRDRNQPQHF
DNA: TGTGCCAGCAGCAGGGACAGAAATCAGCCCCAGCATTTT